The clone carrying this TCR beta chain turned up a few times. The data were taken from a study of T-cell memory formation after mild COVID-19. MiXCR was run by TCRdb on the 5' RACE reads, yielding one entry per CDR3 protein. The sample records just over 400,000 distinct CDR3 sequences, around a quarter being singletons. The V end was cut by 0 bases, the J end by 6 bases, with 9 bases between. Germline loops: CDR1 LNHNV, CDR2 YYDKDF (reference sequence). The CDR3 extends over 14 amino acids. The chain employs TRBV15 and TRBJ2-1; no clear D. The sequencing sample was made of PBMCs or a T cell subset sorted from them (not recorded which). The TCR originated in an adult woman who had mild COVID-19 (a few samples of this study predate the infection). Cell type and time point are not known. The CDR3 DNA reads TGTGCCACCAGCAGAGACCCCGGCGGCAATGAGCAGTTCTTC. Translating it yields CATSRDPGGNEQFF.